This TCR beta chain was sequenced during a study of blood T cell repertoires in COVID-19. About the research overall: Both acute and convalescent COVID-19 samples were obtained from the United States, Italy and Spain. Sources were T cells, B-cell-depleted T cells, or PBMCs; the material itself was cDNA or gDNA.

Authors' processing steps: Estimation of nucleated cell counts was performed using reference gene primer amplification. Produced via immunoSEQ multiplex PCR; TCRdb's table is partial and in-frame only. V, J and clone size are taken as reported in that table, and D and trimming were inferred from the DNA itself. Among about 300,000 clones, 85% were seen once, and the ten largest hold more than 10%. The CDR3 is 15 residues long. The germline gives CDR1 GTSNPN, CDR2 SVGIG (reference sequence). V lost 0 bases, J lost 3 bases, and 15 bases lay in between. This clone was found once. The chain is built from TRBV30 and TRBJ2-7, with a possible D match to TRBD1 (6 bases). The origin of this receptor is a human donor in a cohort sampled during active COVID-19. Sequencing was performed on peripheral blood. In DNA form, the CDR3 reads TGTGCCTGGAGTGTCCCAGGGGCGCGAGTCTACGAGCAGTACTTC. Its translation: CAWSVPGARVYEQYF.